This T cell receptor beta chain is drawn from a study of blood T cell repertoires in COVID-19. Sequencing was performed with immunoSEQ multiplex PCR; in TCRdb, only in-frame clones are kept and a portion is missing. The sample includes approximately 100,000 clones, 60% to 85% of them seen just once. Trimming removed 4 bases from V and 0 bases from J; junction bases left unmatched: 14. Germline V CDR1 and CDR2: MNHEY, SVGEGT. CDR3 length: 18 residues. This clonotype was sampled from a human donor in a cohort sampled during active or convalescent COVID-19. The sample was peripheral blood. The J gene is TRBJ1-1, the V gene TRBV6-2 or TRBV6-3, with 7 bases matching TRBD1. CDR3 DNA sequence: TGTGCCAGCAGTTTCACCGCATACAGGGGTGGGATGAACACTGAAGCTTTCTTT. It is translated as CASSFTAYRGGMNTEAFF.